One sample yielded the 6 T cell receptor beta chains listed below, sequenced in a study of blood T cells in healthy people across ages. A second roughly 6 to 12 cycle PCR used barcoded and J-beta primers. TCRdb used MiXCR to reprocess the 5' RACE reads, holding one entry per CDR3 protein. The table records hundreds of thousands of distinct CDR3 sequences, around 26% of them present only once. The sequencing sample was made of blood. These receptors were collected from a woman aged 80 or older in good health.

The chain employs TRBV24-1 and TRBJ2-2; 15 nucleotides align to TRBD2. The trim removed 0 bases at V and 2 bases at J, leaving 6 bases unmatched. Germline V CDR1 and CDR2: KGHDR, SFDVKD. CDR3 length equals 20 residues. CDR3 sequence: CATSDLHGTSGGKNTGELFF. Here the CDR3 DNA reads TGTGCCACCAGTGATTTGCACGGGACTAGCGGGGGGAAAAACACCGGGGAGCTGTTTTTT.

The V gene is TRBV30, the J gene TRBJ1-5, with D unclear. The germline CDR1 and CDR2 sequences are GTSNPN and SVGIG (reference sequence). Trimming cost V 1 base and J 1 base, with 5 bases left between them. The CDR3 consists of 13 residues. This CDR3 reads CAWSARSNQPQHF. In DNA, the CDR3 is TGTGCCTGGAGTGCGAGGAGCAATCAGCCCCAGCATTTT.

This clonotype was detected many times. The chain recombines TRBV4-1 with TRBJ1-4; 11 nucleotides match TRBD1. Germline loops: CDR1 MGHRA, CDR2 YSYEKL. The CDR3 has 16 amino acids. Unmatched junction bases numbered 8, after V lost 3 bases and J lost 8 bases. In DNA, the CDR3 is TGCGCCAGCAGCCAGCCTGGACAGGGGGCGCAAGAAAAACTGTTTTTT. This encodes CASSQPGQGAQEKLFF.

This clonotype was recorded at least ten times. The chain uses TRBV20-1 and TRBJ1-2; 7 positions match TRBD1. Looked up from germline, CDR1 is DFQATT and CDR2 is SNEGSKA (reference sequence). The CDR3 consists of 16 residues. V dropped 0 bases and J dropped 4; count of bases not matched to a gene: 11. Here the CDR3 DNA reads TGCAGTGCTAGAGACTTCACCAGGGGGAGTGGCTATGGCTACACCTTC. It yields the protein CSARDFTRGSGYGYTF.

The gene calls are TRBV12-3 or TRBV12-4 and TRBJ2-1; perhaps D is TRBD1 or TRBD2 (5 bases each). The CDR3 sequence is 16 residues long. V shed 6 bases and J shed 0 bases, with 15 bases lying between them. The CDR3 reads CASRGTRVSSYNEQFF. The CDR3, as DNA: TGTGCCAGCAGGGGGACGAGGGTAAGCTCCTACAATGAGCAGTTCTTC.

This clonotype showed up just a few times. This chain uses TRBV6-2 or TRBV6-3 with TRBJ1-3, with unresolved D. The CDR3 spans 15 residues. The germline V gene encodes CDR1 MNHEY and CDR2 SVGEGT. V was trimmed by 5 bases and J by 4 bases, leaving 15 bases between them. The chain's CDR3 is CASSAPKDGGNTIYF. The CDR3 nucleotides are TGTGCCAGCAGTGCTCCAAAGGATGGAGGAAACACCATATATTTT.